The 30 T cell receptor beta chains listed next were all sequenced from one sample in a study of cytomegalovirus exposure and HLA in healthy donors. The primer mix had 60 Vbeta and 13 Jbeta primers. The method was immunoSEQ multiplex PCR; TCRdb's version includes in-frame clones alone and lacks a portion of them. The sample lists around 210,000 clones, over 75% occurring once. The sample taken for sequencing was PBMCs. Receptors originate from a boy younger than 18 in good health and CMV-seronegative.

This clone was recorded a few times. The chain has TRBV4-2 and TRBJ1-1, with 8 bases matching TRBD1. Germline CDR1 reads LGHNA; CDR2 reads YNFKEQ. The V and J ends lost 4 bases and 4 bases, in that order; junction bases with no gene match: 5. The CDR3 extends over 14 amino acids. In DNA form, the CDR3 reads TGTGCCAGCAGCCCAGGGGGCTCTCCCACTGAAGCTTTCTTT. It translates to CASSPGGSPTEAFF.

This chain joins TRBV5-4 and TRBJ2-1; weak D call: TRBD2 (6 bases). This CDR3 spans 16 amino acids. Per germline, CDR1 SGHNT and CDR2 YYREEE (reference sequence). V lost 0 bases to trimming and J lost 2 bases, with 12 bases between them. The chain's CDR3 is CASSLGGTVTYNEQFF. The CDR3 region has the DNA TGTGCCAGCAGCTTGGGCGGGACGGTCACCTACAATGAGCAGTTCTTC.

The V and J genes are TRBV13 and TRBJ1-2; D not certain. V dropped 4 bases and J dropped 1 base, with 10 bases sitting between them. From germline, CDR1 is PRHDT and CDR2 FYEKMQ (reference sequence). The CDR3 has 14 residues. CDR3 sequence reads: CASSSGSGNYGYTF. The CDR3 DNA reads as TGTGCCAGCAGCTCGGGGTCGGGTAACTATGGCTACACCTTC.

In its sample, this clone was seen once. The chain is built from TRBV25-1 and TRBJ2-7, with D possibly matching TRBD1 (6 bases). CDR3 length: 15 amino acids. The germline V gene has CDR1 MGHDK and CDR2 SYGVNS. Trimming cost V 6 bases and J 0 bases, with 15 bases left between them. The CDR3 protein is CASRFSAGASYEQYF. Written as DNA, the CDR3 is TGTGCCAGCAGGTTTTCGGCAGGGGCCTCCTACGAGCAGTACTTC.

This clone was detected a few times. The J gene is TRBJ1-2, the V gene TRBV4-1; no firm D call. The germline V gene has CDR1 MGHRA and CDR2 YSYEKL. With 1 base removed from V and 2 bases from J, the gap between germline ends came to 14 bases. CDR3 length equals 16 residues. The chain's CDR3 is CASSQVVAGGNYGYTF. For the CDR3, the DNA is TGCGCCAGCAGCCAAGTGGTGGCAGGAGGAAACTATGGCTACACCTTC.

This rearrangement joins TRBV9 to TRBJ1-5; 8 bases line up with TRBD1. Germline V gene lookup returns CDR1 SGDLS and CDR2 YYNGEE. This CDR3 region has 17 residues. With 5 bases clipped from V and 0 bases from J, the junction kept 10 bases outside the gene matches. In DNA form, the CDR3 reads TGTGCCAGCAGACCGGACAGGGCCTTATATAGCAATCAGCCCCAGCATTTT. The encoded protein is CASRPDRALYSNQPQHF.

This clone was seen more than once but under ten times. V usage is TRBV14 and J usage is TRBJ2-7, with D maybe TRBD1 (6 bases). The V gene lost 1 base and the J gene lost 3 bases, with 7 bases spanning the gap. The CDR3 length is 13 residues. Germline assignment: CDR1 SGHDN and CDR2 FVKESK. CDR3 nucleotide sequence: TGTGCCAGCAGCCAAGGAGGGGGCTACGAGCAGTACTTC. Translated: CASSQGGGYEQYF. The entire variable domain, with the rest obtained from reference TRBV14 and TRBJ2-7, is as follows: EAGVTQFPSHSVIEKGQTVTLRCDPISGHDNLYWYRRVMGKEIKFLLHFVKESKQDESGMPNNRFLAERTGGTYSTLKVQPAELEDSGVYFCASSQGGGYEQYFGPGTRLTVT.

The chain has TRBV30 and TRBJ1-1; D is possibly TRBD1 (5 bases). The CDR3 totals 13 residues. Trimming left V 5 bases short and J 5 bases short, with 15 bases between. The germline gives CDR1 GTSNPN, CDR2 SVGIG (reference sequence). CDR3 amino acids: CAWDQGRWTEAFF. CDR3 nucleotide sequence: TGTGCCTGGGATCAGGGAAGATGGACTGAAGCTTTCTTT.

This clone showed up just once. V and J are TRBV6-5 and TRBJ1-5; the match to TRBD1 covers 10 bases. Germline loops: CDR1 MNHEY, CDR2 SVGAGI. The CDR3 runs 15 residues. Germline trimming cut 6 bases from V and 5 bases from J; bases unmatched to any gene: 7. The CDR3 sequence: CASRTTGTGDQPQHF. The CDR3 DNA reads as TGTGCCAGCAGGACTACCGGGACAGGGGATCAGCCCCAGCATTTT.

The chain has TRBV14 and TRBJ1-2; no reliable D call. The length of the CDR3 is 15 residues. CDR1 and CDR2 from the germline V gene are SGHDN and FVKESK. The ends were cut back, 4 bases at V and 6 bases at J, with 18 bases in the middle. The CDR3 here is CASSPTRLSRDGYTF. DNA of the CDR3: TGTGCCAGCAGCCCCACCCGCCTTAGTCGTGATGGCTACACCTTC. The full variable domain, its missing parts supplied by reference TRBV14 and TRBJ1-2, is EAGVTQFPSHSVIEKGQTVTLRCDPISGHDNLYWYRRVMGKEIKFLLHFVKESKQDESGMPNNRFLAERTGGTYSTLKVQPAELEDSGVYFCASSPTRLSRDGYTFGSGTRLTVV.

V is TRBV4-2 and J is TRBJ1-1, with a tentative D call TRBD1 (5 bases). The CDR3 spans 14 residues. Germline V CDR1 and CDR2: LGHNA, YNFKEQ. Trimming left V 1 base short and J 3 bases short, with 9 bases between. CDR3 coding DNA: TGTGCCAGCAGCCAAGGTCAGGGTTACACTGAAGCTTTCTTT. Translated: CASSQGQGYTEAFF.

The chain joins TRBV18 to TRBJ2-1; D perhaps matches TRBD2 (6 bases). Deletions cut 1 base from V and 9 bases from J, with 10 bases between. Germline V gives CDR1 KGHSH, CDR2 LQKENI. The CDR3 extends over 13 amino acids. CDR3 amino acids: CASSPRRDSEQFF. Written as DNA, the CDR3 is TGTGCCAGCTCACCACGGCGGGACTCTGAGCAGTTCTTC. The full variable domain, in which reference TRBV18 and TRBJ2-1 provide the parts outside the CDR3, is NAGVMQNPRHLVRRRGQEARLRCSPMKGHSHVYWYRQLPEEGLKFMVYLQKENIIDESGMPKERFSAEFPKEGPSILRIQQVVRGDSAAYFCASSPRRDSEQFFGPGTRLTVL.

The CDR3 reads CASSGQYEQYF. The CDR3 DNA is TGCGCCAGCTCCGGACAGTACGAGCAGTACTTC. This chain connects TRBV10-1 to TRBJ2-7; D possibly corresponds to TRBD1 (6 bases). Germline V CDR1 and CDR2: WNHNN, SYGVQD (reference sequence). V was pared by 8 bases and J by 4 bases, with 9 bases between. The CDR3 extends over 11 amino acids.

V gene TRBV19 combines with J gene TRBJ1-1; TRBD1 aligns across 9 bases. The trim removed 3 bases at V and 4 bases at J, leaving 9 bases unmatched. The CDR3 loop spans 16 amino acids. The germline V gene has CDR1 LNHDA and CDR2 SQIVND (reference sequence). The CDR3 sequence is CASSMLTGGFGTEAFF. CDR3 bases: TGTGCCAGTAGTATGCTCACAGGGGGCTTCGGCACTGAAGCTTTCTTT.

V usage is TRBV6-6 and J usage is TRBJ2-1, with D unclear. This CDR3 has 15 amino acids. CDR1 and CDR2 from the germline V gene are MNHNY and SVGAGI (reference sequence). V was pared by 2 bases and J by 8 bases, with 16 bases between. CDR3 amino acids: CASSYDPRFTDEQFF. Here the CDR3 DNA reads TGTGCCAGCAGTTACGATCCCCGATTTACTGATGAGCAGTTCTTC.

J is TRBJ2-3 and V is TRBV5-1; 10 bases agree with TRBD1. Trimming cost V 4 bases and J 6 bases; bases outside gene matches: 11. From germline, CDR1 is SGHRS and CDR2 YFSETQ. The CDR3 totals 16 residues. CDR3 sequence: CASSPFGTGAFDTQYF. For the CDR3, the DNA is TGCGCCAGCAGCCCTTTTGGGACAGGGGCCTTCGATACGCAGTATTTT.

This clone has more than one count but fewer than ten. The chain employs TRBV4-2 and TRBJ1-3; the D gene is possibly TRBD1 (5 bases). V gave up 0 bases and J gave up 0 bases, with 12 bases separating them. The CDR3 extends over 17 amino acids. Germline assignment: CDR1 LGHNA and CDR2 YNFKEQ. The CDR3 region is CASSQDAGPLSGNTIYF. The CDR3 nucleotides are TGTGCCAGCAGCCAAGACGCGGGACCACTCTCTGGAAACACCATATATTTT.

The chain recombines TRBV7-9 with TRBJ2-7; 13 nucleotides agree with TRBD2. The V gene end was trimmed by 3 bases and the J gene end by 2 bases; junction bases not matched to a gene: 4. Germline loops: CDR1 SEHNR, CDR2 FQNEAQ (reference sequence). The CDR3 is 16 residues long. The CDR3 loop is CASSFPGTSGTYEQYF. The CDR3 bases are TGTGCCAGCAGCTTCCCCGGGACTAGCGGGACCTACGAGCAGTACTTC.

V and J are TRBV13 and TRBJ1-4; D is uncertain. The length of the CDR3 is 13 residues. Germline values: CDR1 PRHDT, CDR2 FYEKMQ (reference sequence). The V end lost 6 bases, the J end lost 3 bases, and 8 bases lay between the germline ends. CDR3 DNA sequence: TGTGCCAGCAGTTACGACTCTAATGAAAAACTGTTTTTT. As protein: CASSYDSNEKLFF.

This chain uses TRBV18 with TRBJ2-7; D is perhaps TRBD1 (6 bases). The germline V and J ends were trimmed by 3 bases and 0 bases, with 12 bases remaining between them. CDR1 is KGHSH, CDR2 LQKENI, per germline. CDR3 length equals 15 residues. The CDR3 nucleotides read TGTGCCAGCTCACCGCTCCGGGACACCTCCTACGAGCAGTACTTC. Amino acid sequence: CASSPLRDTSYEQYF.

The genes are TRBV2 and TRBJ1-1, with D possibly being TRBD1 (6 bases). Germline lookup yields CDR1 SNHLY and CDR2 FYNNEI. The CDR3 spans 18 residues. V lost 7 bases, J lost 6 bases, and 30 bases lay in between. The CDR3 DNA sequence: TGTGCCAGCAATGGAGAACAGGGCCTTTTTACTACCGGCGCTGAAGCTTTCTTT. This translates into CASNGEQGLFTTGAEAFF.

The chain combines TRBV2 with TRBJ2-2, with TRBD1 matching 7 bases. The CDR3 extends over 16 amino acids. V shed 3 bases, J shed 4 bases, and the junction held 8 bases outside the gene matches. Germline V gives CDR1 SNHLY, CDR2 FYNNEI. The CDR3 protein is CASSDYPTGTTGELFF. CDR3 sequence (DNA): TGTGCCAGCAGTGACTATCCGACAGGGACCACCGGGGAGCTGTTTTTT. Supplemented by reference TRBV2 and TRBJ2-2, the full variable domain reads EPEVTQTPSHQVTQMGQEVILRCVPISNHLYFYWYRQILGQKVEFLVSFYNNEISEKSEIFDDQFSVERPDGSNFTLKIRSTKLEDSAMYFCASSDYPTGTTGELFFGEGSRLTVL.

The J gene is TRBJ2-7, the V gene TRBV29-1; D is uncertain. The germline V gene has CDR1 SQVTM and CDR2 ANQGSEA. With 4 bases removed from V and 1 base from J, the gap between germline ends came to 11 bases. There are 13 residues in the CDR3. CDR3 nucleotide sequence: TGCAGCGTTGCCCTCATAGAGTCCTACGAGCAGTACTTC. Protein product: CSVALIESYEQYF.

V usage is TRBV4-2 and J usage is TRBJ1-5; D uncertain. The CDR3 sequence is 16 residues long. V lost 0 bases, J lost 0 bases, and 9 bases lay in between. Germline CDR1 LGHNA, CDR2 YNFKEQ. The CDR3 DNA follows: TGTGCCAGCAGCCAAGAGGGCAGTTATAGCAATCAGCCCCAGCATTTT. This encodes CASSQEGSYSNQPQHF.

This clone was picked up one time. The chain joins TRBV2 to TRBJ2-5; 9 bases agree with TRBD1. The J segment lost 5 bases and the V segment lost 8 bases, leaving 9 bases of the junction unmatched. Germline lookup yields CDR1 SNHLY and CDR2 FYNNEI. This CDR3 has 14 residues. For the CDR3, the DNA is TGTGCCAGCTGGCCGGGACAGGGCTGGGAGACCCAGTACTTC. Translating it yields CASWPGQGWETQYF.

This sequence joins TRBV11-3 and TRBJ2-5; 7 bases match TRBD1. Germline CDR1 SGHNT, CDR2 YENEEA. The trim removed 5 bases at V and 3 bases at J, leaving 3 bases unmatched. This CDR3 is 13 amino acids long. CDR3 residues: CASSEGTEETQYF. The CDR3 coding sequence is TGTGCCAGCAGCGAGGGGACAGAAGAGACCCAGTACTTC.

The CDR3 is CASRKQGYEQYF. The CDR3, as DNA: TGTGCCAGCAGGAAACAGGGATACGAGCAGTACTTC. The rearrangement uses TRBV2 and TRBJ2-7, with D maybe TRBD1 (6 bases). V lost 6 bases and J lost 4, with 10 bases in between. The CDR3 length is 12 residues. Germline V gene lookup returns CDR1 SNHLY and CDR2 FYNNEI.

CDR3 nucleotides: TGCGCCAGCAGGAGGGCCCCCGAGAGCTCTGGAAACACCATATATTTT. Translating gives CASRRAPESSGNTIYF. The rearrangement joins TRBV10-2 to TRBJ1-3; D is uncertain. This CDR3 is built from 16 residues. V lost 6 bases and J lost 0, with 15 bases in between. Germline CDR1 WSHSY, CDR2 SAAADI.

Here the CDR3 DNA reads TGTGCCAGCAGCTTGGCCGAGGGCGGGAACACTGAAGCTTTCTTT. It is translated as CASSLAEGGNTEAFF. The V and J genes are TRBV5-4 and TRBJ1-1, with D hard to call. CDR3 length: 15 amino acids. The germline V gene encodes CDR1 SGHNT and CDR2 YYREEE (reference sequence). V lost 0 bases and J 1 base, leaving 10 bases between the germline ends.

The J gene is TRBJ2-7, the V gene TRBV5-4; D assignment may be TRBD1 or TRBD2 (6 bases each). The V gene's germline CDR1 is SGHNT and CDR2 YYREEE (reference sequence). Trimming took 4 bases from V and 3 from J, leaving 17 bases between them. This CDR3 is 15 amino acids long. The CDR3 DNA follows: TGTGCCAGCAGCCTGGGGGGCGGGGCGGACTACGAGCAGTACTTC. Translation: CASSLGGGADYEQYF.